These 22 T cell receptor beta chains share one sample of origin, sequenced in a study of blood T cell repertoires in COVID-19. Data came from immunoSEQ multiplex PCR; TCRdb stores just in-frame clones and leaves some out. The repertoire holds about 250,000 clones, with 75% to 90% as singletons. The source material was peripheral blood. The receptors stem from a woman aged 25 to 39 with active or convalescent COVID-19.

This chain links TRBV11-2 with TRBJ2-1, with D unresolved. The CDR3 spans 12 residues. V lost 7 bases, J lost 0 bases, and 4 bases lay in between. Germline values: CDR1 SGHAT, CDR2 FQNNGV. In DNA form, the CDR3 reads TGTGCCAGCACCCGCTCCTACAATGAGCAGTTCTTC. Protein sequence: CASTRSYNEQFF.

The V gene is TRBV6-5, the J gene TRBJ2-3, with D maybe TRBD1 (5 bases). The CDR3 has 12 residues. Trimming stripped 8 bases from V and 5 bases from J, with 11 bases between. Germline CDR1 and CDR2: MNHEY and SVGAGI. This CDR3 is CASGAGVDTQYF. The CDR3 coding sequence is TGTGCCAGCGGGGCAGGAGTAGATACGCAGTATTTT.

The chain uses TRBV30 and TRBJ1-2; 9 bases are shared with TRBD1. V shed 3 bases, J shed 7 bases, and the junction held 12 bases outside the gene matches. Germline V gene lookup returns CDR1 GTSNPN and CDR2 SVGIG (reference sequence). The CDR3 has 15 residues. The CDR3 protein is CAWRTPGQGFLGYTF. CDR3 in DNA: TGTGCCTGGAGAACACCGGGACAGGGCTTTCTTGGCTACACCTTC. The variable domain in full, with the rest retrieved from reference TRBV30 and TRBJ1-2, is SQTIHQWPATLVQPVGSPLSLECTVEGTSNPNLYWYRQAAGRGLQLLFYSVGIGQISSEVPQNLSASRPQDRQFILSSKKLLLSDSGFYLCAWRTPGQGFLGYTFGSGTRLTVV.

Within the sample, this clone is medium-sized (0.01 to 0.1%). The chain joins TRBV4-3 to TRBJ2-6; 8 nucleotides line up with TRBD2. The CDR3 loop spans 16 amino acids. V lost 11 bases, J lost 0 bases, and 9 bases stayed unmatched. In germline, CDR1 is LGHNA, CDR2 YSLEER. DNA of the CDR3: TGCGCCTGGGGCGGCGGGGGGATCTCTGGGGCCAACGTCCTGACTTTC. Translation gives CAWGGGGISGANVLTF.

V gene TRBV4-2 combines with J gene TRBJ2-7, with 9 bases lining up with TRBD2. The CDR3 is 17 residues long. V shed 1 base and J 5 bases; nucleotides not matched to a gene: 12. The germline gives CDR1 LGHNA, CDR2 YNFKEQ. The CDR3 loop reads CASSQASAGGPQNEQYF. Written as DNA, the CDR3 is TGTGCCAGCAGCCAAGCCTCCGCGGGGGGGCCTCAGAACGAGCAGTACTTC.

This chain connects TRBV9 to TRBJ1-2; D gene ambiguous. V dropped 4 bases and J dropped 6 bases, with 19 bases sitting between them. The CDR3 is 15 residues long. CDR1 is SGDLS and CDR2 is YYNGEE in the germline V gene. The CDR3, as DNA: TGTGCCAGCAGCATAATGGGGAGGCTGGATGATGGCTACACCTTC. Translation: CASSIMGRLDDGYTF.

The chain is built from TRBV7-2 and TRBJ2-3; D gene unclear. The V and J ends lost 5 bases and 5 bases respectively, with 11 bases between them. CDR1 is SGHTA and CDR2 is FQGNSA in the germline V gene. This CDR3 spans 13 amino acids. The CDR3 is CASSPSRRDTQYF. As DNA, the CDR3 is TGTGCCAGCAGCCCAAGCCGGAGAGATACGCAGTATTTT.

This rearrangement joins TRBV5-4 to TRBJ2-1, with TRBD2 matching 10 bases. V lost 2 bases to trimming and J lost 2 bases; unmatched junction nucleotides: 4. Germline assignment: CDR1 SGHNT and CDR2 YYREEE (reference sequence). The CDR3 spans 16 residues. Written as DNA, the CDR3 is TGTGCCAGCAGCTTCCTAGCGGGGGCGACCTACAATGAGCAGTTCTTC. Protein: CASSFLAGATYNEQFF.

The chain couples TRBV29-1 to TRBJ1-2; D perhaps matches TRBD1 (5 bases). The germline V gene has CDR1 SQVTM and CDR2 ANQGSEA. This CDR3 has 12 residues. V was cut by 5 bases and J by 4 bases, with 11 bases left in between. The CDR3 loop is CSVRADSYGYTF. The CDR3 DNA reads as TGCAGCGTTCGCGCAGACAGCTATGGCTACACCTTC.

This chain connects TRBV6-5 to TRBJ2-7; tentatively, D is TRBD1 (5 bases). Per the germline V gene, CDR1 is MNHEY and CDR2 is SVGAGI. The CDR3 has 12 amino acids. Trimming removed 6 bases at V and 2 bases at J, with 8 bases between. The CDR3 region is CASRQGPYEQYF. The CDR3 DNA sequence: TGTGCCAGCAGGCAGGGCCCCTACGAGCAGTACTTC.

The chain joins TRBV18 to TRBJ2-1; D may be TRBD1 (5 bases). The CDR3 has 18 amino acids. Trimming left V 2 bases short and J 6 bases short, with 23 bases between. CDR1 and CDR2 from the germline V gene are KGHSH and LQKENI. The CDR3 reads CASSPGWGRDERGNEQFF. The DNA for the CDR3 is TGTGCCAGCTCACCAGGCTGGGGCCGTGATGAACGAGGCAATGAGCAGTTCTTC.

The V call is TRBV27, the J call TRBJ2-2, with 10 nucleotides matching TRBD2. The V segment lost 3 bases and the J segment 9 bases; nucleotides outside the gene matches: 4. Looked up from germline, CDR1 is MNHEY and CDR2 is SMNVEV (reference sequence). The length of the CDR3 is 14 residues. This chain's CDR3 is CASSLRAGGRELFF. For the CDR3, the DNA is TGTGCCAGCAGTTTGAGAGCGGGGGGGCGGGAGCTGTTTTTT.

The chain carries TRBV28 and TRBJ1-1, with 7 bases identical to TRBD1. Germline values: CDR1 MDHEN, CDR2 SYDVKM. V dropped 5 bases and J dropped 5; count of bases not matched to a gene: 8. CDR3 length: 14 residues. The CDR3 region is CASSPTGRLTEAFF. CDR3 nucleotide sequence: TGTGCCAGCAGTCCGACAGGGAGATTGACTGAAGCTTTCTTT.

The CDR3 bases are TGTGCCAGCAGCCAAGATCAACTTACCTCCGGCGGGGAGCTGTTTTTT. Protein: CASSQDQLTSGGELFF. The V and J genes are TRBV3-1 (or the pseudogene TRBV3-2) and TRBJ2-2; D gene uncertain. V dropped 0 bases and J dropped 7 bases, with 15 bases sitting between them. The germline gives CDR1 LGHDT, CDR2 YNNKEL (reference sequence). The CDR3 is 16 residues long.

This sequence joins TRBV24-1 and TRBJ2-7; a weak D match, TRBD1 (5 bases). CDR1 is KGHDR, CDR2 SFDVKD, per germline. This CDR3 comprises 11 residues. The V end lost 5 bases, the J end lost 6 bases, and 7 bases lay between the germline ends. CDR3 nucleotides: TGTGCCACCAGTGCAGGGTTCGAGCAGTACTTC. Protein sequence: CATSAGFEQYF.

This chain links TRBV3-1 (or the pseudogene TRBV3-2) with TRBJ1-2; D is perhaps TRBD1 (6 bases). Trimming removed 1 base from V and 2 bases from J, with 17 bases in between. The CDR3 contains 17 residues. CDR1 LGHDT and CDR2 YNNKEL come from the germline V gene (reference sequence). The CDR3 here is CASSQGRIGQINYGYTF. CDR3 sequence (DNA): TGTGCCAGCAGCCAAGGGAGGATAGGACAGATAAACTATGGCTACACCTTC.

The V and J genes are TRBV30 and TRBJ2-4, with 9 bases fitting TRBD2. This CDR3 is 14 amino acids long. Per the germline V gene, CDR1 is GTSNPN and CDR2 is SVGIG (reference sequence). V lost 2 bases to trimming and J lost 13 bases; unmatched junction nucleotides: 12. The CDR3 nucleotides read TGTGCCTGGAGTTGGGCGGGGGGGCCTCAAGTCCAGTACTTC. Its translation is CAWSWAGGPQVQYF.

This chain connects TRBV5-5 to TRBJ2-5; possibly TRBD1 for D (5 bases). This CDR3 is 13 amino acids long. Germline CDR1 and CDR2: SGHKS and YYEKEE (reference sequence). Trimming shortened V by 4 bases and J by 5 bases, and 12 bases separated the two germline ends. CDR3 sequence: CASSATVGETQYF. CDR3 bases: TGTGCCAGCAGCGCGACAGTGGGCGAGACCCAGTACTTC.

This chain connects TRBV9 to TRBJ1-2; D is unresolved. The length of the CDR3 is 16 residues. V dropped 4 bases and J dropped 4 bases, with 20 bases sitting between them. The germline CDR1 and CDR2 sequences are SGDLS and YYNGEE. The CDR3 sequence is CASSKNEGNGFYGYTF. Here the CDR3 DNA reads TGTGCCAGCAGCAAGAACGAGGGTAATGGGTTCTATGGCTACACCTTC.

V usage is TRBV27 and J usage is TRBJ1-5; D not certain. CDR3 length: 15 residues. Deletions cut 2 bases from V and 5 bases from J, with 13 bases between. Germline V gene data show CDR1 as MNHEY and CDR2 as SMNVEV (reference sequence). This chain's CDR3 is CASSLTSGVHQPQHF. CDR3 coding DNA: TGTGCCAGCAGTTTAACCTCCGGGGTCCATCAGCCCCAGCATTTT.

The CDR3 loop is CASSLNTGEQYF. The DNA for the CDR3 is TGTGCCAGCAGCTTAAACACGGGGGAGCAGTACTTC. V and J are TRBV7-2 and TRBJ2-7, with D possibly TRBD2 on 5 matching bases. The CDR3 loop spans 12 amino acids. Germline V gene sequence: CDR1 SGHTA, CDR2 FQGNSA. The V gene lost 2 bases and the J gene lost 7 bases, with 9 bases spanning the gap.

This clone was seen a single time. The chain combines TRBV20-1 with TRBJ2-7, with a tentative D call TRBD1 (6 bases). V lost 3 bases to trimming and J lost 2 bases, with 17 bases between them. This CDR3 comprises 15 residues. Germline CDR1 and CDR2: DFQATT and SNEGSKA (reference sequence). CDR3 loop: CSASKLQGKTYEQYF. DNA of the CDR3: TGCAGTGCTAGTAAGCTTCAGGGGAAGACCTACGAGCAGTACTTC.